A single sample is the source of the 30 T cell receptor beta chains below, sequenced in a study of metastatic and nonmetastatic thyroid tumors. TCRdb re-analyzed the PCR reads through MiXCR. The repertoire consists of approximately 25,000 clones, with around 28% occurring once and the leading ten covering around 20%. Thyroid surgery was preceded by no treatment in any patient. The specimen sequenced was blood. The receptor set was obtained from a male donor with papillary thyroid cancer or a benign thyroid nodule (not recorded which). Some clones in this sample may be carry-over from other donors' samples.

This clone appeared a few times. Other DNA sequences in the same sample also yield this CDR3. The chain links TRBV4-1 to TRBJ1-4, with 8 positions matching TRBD1. V trimming: 10 bases; J trimming: 5 bases; junction bases outside the gene matches: 9. This CDR3 region has 14 residues. The germline gives CDR1 MGHRA, CDR2 YSYEKL. The CDR3: CATGQGAINEKLFF. Written as DNA, the CDR3 is TGCGCCACCGGGCAGGGGGCCATCAATGAAAAACTGTTTTTT.

In this sample, this clone turned up many times. V usage is TRBV24-1 and J usage is TRBJ2-2, with 7 bases matching TRBD2. The germline gives CDR1 KGHDR, CDR2 SFDVKD. The CDR3 totals 14 residues. Germline trimming cut 9 bases from V and 5 bases from J; bases unmatched to any gene: 8. The chain's CDR3 is CATRLGGGTGELFF. CDR3 coding DNA: TGTGCCACCCGTCTGGGGGGGGGGACCGGGGAGCTGTTTTTT.

This chain connects TRBV20-1 to TRBJ2-2; D possibly corresponds to TRBD2 (5 bases). In germline, CDR1 is DFQATT, CDR2 SNEGSKA (reference sequence). The CDR3 has 15 residues. Trimming removed 3 bases at V and 4 bases at J, with 15 bases between. The CDR3 reads CSAREGTSITGELFF. CDR3 DNA sequence: TGCAGTGCTAGGGAAGGTACTAGTATCACCGGGGAGCTGTTTTTT.

This clone was detected many times. J is TRBJ1-4 and V is TRBV6-1; tentatively, D is TRBD1 (5 bases). Trimming took 5 bases from V and 8 from J, leaving 15 bases between them. The germline CDR1 and CDR2 sequences are MNHNS and SASEGT. The CDR3 is 14 residues long. The CDR3 reads CASSSATWGEKLFF. The CDR3 DNA follows: TGTGCCAGCAGTTCAGCCACCTGGGGGGAAAAACTGTTTTTT.

This clone is termed medium-sized. The chain employs TRBV6-1 and TRBJ2-7; TRBD2 matches 10 bases. V lost 3 bases and J lost 1; bases outside the gene matches: 6. The CDR3 contains 16 residues. CDR1 MNHNS and CDR2 SASEGT come from the germline V gene. CDR3 protein: CASSDILAGVSYEQYF. For the CDR3, the DNA is TGTGCCAGCAGTGATATTCTAGCGGGAGTGTCCTACGAGCAGTACTTC.

This clone was recorded many times. This chain uses TRBV12-3 or TRBV12-4 with TRBJ1-4; TRBD1 matches 8 bases. This CDR3 region has 14 residues. V lost 6 bases and J lost 7; bases outside the gene matches: 7. CDR3: CASSRTGLGEKLFF. The CDR3 DNA reads as TGTGCCAGCAGCCGGACAGGGCTTGGTGAAAAACTGTTTTTT.

About this clone itself: The germline gene is not matched at one end of the junction; a read error may be the cause. Other DNA variants within this sample encode the same CDR3. The rearrangement joins TRBV5-5 to TRBJ1-5; D call uncertain. Germline loops: CDR1 SGHKS, CDR2 YYEKEE (reference sequence). CDR3 length: 14 amino acids. CDR3 protein: CASSPLGEFQPQHF. CDR3 nucleotide sequence: TGTGCCAGCAGCCCGTTGGGTGAGTTTCAGCCCCAGCACTTT. Looking up the rest from reference TRBV5-5 and TRBJ1-5 gives the full variable domain: DAGVTQSPTHLIKTRGQQVTLRCSPISGHKSVSWYQQVLGQGPQFIFQYYEKEERGRGNFPDRFSARQFPNYSSELNVNALLLGDSALYLCASSPLGEFQPQHFGDGTRLSIL.

This clone was counted between two and nine times. Sequence at one end of the junction differs from germline and may be a read error. This sequence joins TRBV6-1 and TRBJ2-4; 8 bases align to TRBD2. Germline V gene data show CDR1 as MNHNS and CDR2 as SASEGT. This CDR3 comprises 16 residues. CDR3 bases: TGTGCCGCTAGTGGGGCTAGCGGACTAGCCAAAAACGTTCAGTACTTC. As protein: CAASGASGLAKNVQYF.

The chain uses TRBV6-2 or TRBV6-3 and TRBJ2-1; 15 bases match TRBD2. CDR3 length: 18 residues. V lost 5 bases to trimming and J lost 0 bases; unmatched junction nucleotides: 5. The germline gives CDR1 MNHEY, CDR2 SVGEGT. CDR3 amino acids: CASSPGTSGGSSYNEQFF. The CDR3 DNA sequence: TGTGCCAGCAGTCCCGGGACTAGCGGGGGGAGCTCCTACAATGAGCAGTTCTTC.

Ten or more counts support this clone. The CDR3 DNA sequence: TGTGCCAGCAGAGGGACGGACTCTGGAAACACCATATATTTT. Its translation is CASRGTDSGNTIYF. The chain uses TRBV3-1 and TRBJ1-3; maybe TRBD1 (5 bases). V gave up 6 bases and J gave up 0 bases, with 9 bases separating them. CDR1 and CDR2 (germline): LGHDT, YNNKEL (reference sequence). The CDR3 sequence is 14 residues long.

This clone ranks as medium-sized. This chain joins TRBV24-1 and TRBJ2-3, with D uncertain. The V end was cut by 3 bases, the J end by 2 bases, with 17 bases between. The CDR3 has 17 amino acids. From germline, CDR1 is KGHDR and CDR2 SFDVKD. The CDR3 reads CATSDKTSPGYTDTQYF. DNA for the CDR3: TGTGCCACCAGTGATAAAACATCGCCAGGATACACAGATACGCAGTATTTT.

This clone is medium-sized by share. The chain joins TRBV2 to TRBJ2-7; TRBD1 matches 10 bases. Germline V CDR1 and CDR2: SNHLY, FYNNEI. The CDR3 has 14 amino acids. J gave up 4 bases and V 8 bases, and 8 bases lay outside the gene matches. CDR3 region: CASLVDRGEYEQYF. The CDR3, as DNA: TGTGCCAGCTTGGTGGACAGGGGGGAGTACGAGCAGTACTTC.

On this clone: A single base separates this from a much larger clone, so it may be a read error. The rearrangement links TRBV3-1 to TRBJ2-3; D gene unclear. Germline V gene sequence: CDR1 LGHDT, CDR2 YNNKEL (reference sequence). CDR3 length: 10 residues. The V gene lost 9 bases and the J gene lost 6 bases, with 7 bases spanning the gap. The DNA of the CDR3 is TGTGCCAGTCGCTGGGATACGCAGTATTTT. This sequence encodes CASRWDTQYF.

Notes on this clone: One end of the junction is discordant with germline, which a read error may explain. Other DNA sequences within the sample encode an identical CDR3. The chain joins TRBV27 to TRBJ2-2; TRBD2 might be the D (6 bases). Looked up from germline, CDR1 is MNHEY and CDR2 is SMNVEV (reference sequence). This CDR3 spans 14 amino acids. Here the CDR3 reads CASTQLAGAGELFF. The CDR3 nucleotides are TGTGCAAGCACCCAACTAGCTGGAGCCGGGGAGCTGTTTTTT.

This clone has more than one count but fewer than ten. The chain employs TRBV27 and TRBJ2-5, with 7 nucleotides matching TRBD1. The V segment lost 4 bases and the J segment 4 bases; nucleotides outside the gene matches: 0. The CDR3 extends over 12 amino acids. Per germline, CDR1 MNHEY and CDR2 SMNVEV (reference sequence). CDR3 nucleotide sequence: TGTGCCAGCAGTTCAGGGGGAGAGACCCAGTACTTC. Translation gives CASSSGGETQYF.

As concerns this clone: Its ends do not fully match the called genes, so a read error is possible. The rearrangement links TRBV28 to TRBJ2-2, with D perhaps matching TRBD1 (7 bases). CDR1 is MDHEN, CDR2 SYDVKM, per germline. CDR3 length: 15 residues. CDR3 sequence reads: CASGPGGISAGDLFF. CDR3 in DNA: TGTGCCAGCGGACCAGGGGGGATCTCGGCCGGGGATCTGTTTTTT.

The chain employs TRBV7-2 and TRBJ1-1; possible D gene TRBD1, 6 bases. With 1 base removed from V and 4 bases from J, the gap between germline ends came to 10 bases. Germline V gene sequence: CDR1 SGHTA, CDR2 FQGNSA. The length of the CDR3 is 14 residues. The CDR3: CASSLDRAPTEAFF. For the CDR3, the DNA is TGTGCCAGCAGCTTAGACAGGGCTCCCACTGAAGCTTTCTTT. The entire variable domain, with the rest obtained from reference TRBV7-2 and TRBJ1-1, is as follows: GAGVSQSPSNKVTEKGKDVELRCDPISGHTALYWYRQSLGQGLEFLIYFQGNSAPDKSGLPSDRFSAERTGGSVSTLTIQRTQQEDSAVYLCASSLDRAPTEAFFGQGTRLTVV.

The chain links TRBV6-1 to TRBJ2-7; 10 positions match TRBD1. This CDR3 has 14 amino acids. Germline V gene data show CDR1 as MNHNS and CDR2 as SASEGT. Germline trimming cut 5 bases from V and 1 base from J; bases unmatched to any gene: 2. The CDR3 region has the DNA TGTGCCAGCAGTTGGGACAGGGGTTCCTACGAGCAGTACTTC. Translating it yields CASSWDRGSYEQYF.

This clone was seen only a few times. The chain combines TRBV12-3 or TRBV12-4 with TRBJ2-7; 10 nucleotides match TRBD1. The trim removed 5 bases at V and 4 bases at J, leaving 5 bases unmatched. The length of the CDR3 is 14 residues. In nucleotides, the CDR3 is TGTGCCAGCAGTCCGGGACAGGGGTTTTACGAGCAGTACTTC. This encodes CASSPGQGFYEQYF.

This clone was counted at least ten times. A single base separates this from a much larger clone, so it may be a read error. The same CDR3 also results from other DNA sequences found in this sample. The chain recombines TRBV5-1 with TRBJ2-1; 9 nucleotides align to TRBD1. The CDR3 length is 15 residues. V lost 3 bases to trimming and J lost 6 bases; unmatched junction nucleotides: 7. CDR1 SGHRS and CDR2 YFSETQ come from the germline V gene. Here the CDR3 DNA reads TGCGCCAGCAGCTGGGGGACAGGGTGGGGCAATGAGCAGTTCTTC. As protein: CASSWGTGWGNEQFF.

This clone is classed as medium-sized. The chain links TRBV5-1 to TRBJ2-7, with 8 nucleotides matching TRBD1. CDR3 length: 16 amino acids. Trimming removed 5 bases from V and 7 bases from J; junction bases left unmatched: 17. Germline CDR1 reads SGHRS; CDR2 reads YFSETQ. The CDR3, as DNA: TGCGCCAGCAGTTTATCCTCCGGGACAGGCCTACGGGAGCAGTACTTC. This translates into CASSLSSGTGLREQYF.

The V gene is TRBV20-1, the J gene TRBJ2-5; the D is unclear. This CDR3 is built from 12 residues. V was shortened by 5 bases and J by 7 bases, with 14 bases between the two germline ends. Germline V gene sequence: CDR1 DFQATT, CDR2 SNEGSKA (reference sequence). CDR3 in amino acids: CSAPLPGGTQYF. CDR3 nucleotide sequence: TGCAGTGCTCCACTACCGGGCGGGACCCAGTACTTC.

The V call is TRBV6-1, the J call TRBJ2-7, with D hard to call. V was pared by 7 bases and J by 3 bases, with 7 bases between. This CDR3 region has 11 residues. Germline loops: CDR1 MNHNS, CDR2 SASEGT. CDR3 in amino acids: CASNLYYEQYF. In DNA form, the CDR3 reads TGTGCCAGCAATCTCTACTACGAGCAGTACTTC.

This clone was found many times. The genes are TRBV7-2 and TRBJ1-1; TRBD1 aligns across 7 bases. Per the germline V gene, CDR1 is SGHTA and CDR2 is FQGNSA. The V gene end was trimmed by 0 bases and the J gene end by 0 bases; junction bases not matched to a gene: 1. This CDR3 has 15 residues. In nucleotides, the CDR3 is TGTGCCAGCAGCTTAGCGGGACAGTTGAACACTGAAGCTTTCTTT. It is translated as CASSLAGQLNTEAFF.

This clone showed up many times. The chain employs TRBV19 and TRBJ2-1; TRBD2 matches at 11 bases. The CDR3 is 17 residues long. Germline CDR1 is LNHDA and CDR2 is SQIVND (reference sequence). V lost 6 bases and J lost 0; bases outside the gene matches: 7. The CDR3 reads CASRPSGRYSSYNEQFF. The CDR3 DNA sequence: TGTGCCAGTAGGCCTAGCGGGAGGTACAGCTCCTACAATGAGCAGTTCTTC.

This clone was recorded at least ten times. The V call is TRBV7-8, the J call TRBJ2-2; D gene ambiguous. The CDR3 consists of 16 residues. CDR1 and CDR2 (germline): SGHVS, FQNEAQ. The V end lost 3 bases, the J end lost 1 base, and 12 bases lay between the germline ends. DNA for the CDR3: TGTGCCAGCAGCTTCCTTCGGAGCATGAACACCGGGGAGCTGTTTTTT. This gives the protein CASSFLRSMNTGELFF.

This clone ranks as medium-sized. For the CDR3, the DNA is TGTGCCAGTAGTATACATCAAAAGAACACTGAAGCTTTCTTT. Translated: CASSIHQKNTEAFF. This chain joins TRBV19 and TRBJ1-1, with D hard to call. This CDR3 has 14 residues. The V end lost 2 bases, the J end lost 1 base, and 8 bases lay between the germline ends. Germline V gene sequence: CDR1 LNHDA, CDR2 SQIVND (reference sequence).

Relative to its sample, this clone is medium-sized. This chain uses TRBV6-1 with TRBJ2-2; possibly TRBD1 for D (6 bases). The V and J ends lost 7 bases and 6 bases respectively, with 12 bases between them. The CDR3 sequence is 13 residues long. CDR1 MNHNS and CDR2 SASEGT come from the germline V gene. DNA of the CDR3: TGTGCCAGCAACCAAGGGGGTCCCGGGGAGCTGTTTTTT. Protein sequence: CASNQGGPGELFF.

Regarding this clone: The germline gene is not matched at one end of the junction; a read error may be the cause. The chain links TRBV5-1 to TRBJ2-3; perhaps TRBD2 as D (5 bases). CDR1 SGHRS and CDR2 YFSETQ come from the germline V gene. There are 16 residues in the CDR3. The CDR3 region has the DNA TGCTCCAGCAGTTTCCGCGGGTCTACTATCACAGATACGCAGTATTTT. It is translated as CSSSFRGSTITDTQYF.

The chain recombines TRBV20-1 with TRBJ1-4, with no clear D. Germline V CDR1 and CDR2: DFQATT, SNEGSKA (reference sequence). The V and J ends lost 4 bases and 8 bases respectively, with 14 bases between them. CDR3 length: 13 residues. The CDR3 nucleotides are TGCAGTGCTATCCCGTTACCGGGAGAAAAACTGTTTTTT. Translation: CSAIPLPGEKLFF.